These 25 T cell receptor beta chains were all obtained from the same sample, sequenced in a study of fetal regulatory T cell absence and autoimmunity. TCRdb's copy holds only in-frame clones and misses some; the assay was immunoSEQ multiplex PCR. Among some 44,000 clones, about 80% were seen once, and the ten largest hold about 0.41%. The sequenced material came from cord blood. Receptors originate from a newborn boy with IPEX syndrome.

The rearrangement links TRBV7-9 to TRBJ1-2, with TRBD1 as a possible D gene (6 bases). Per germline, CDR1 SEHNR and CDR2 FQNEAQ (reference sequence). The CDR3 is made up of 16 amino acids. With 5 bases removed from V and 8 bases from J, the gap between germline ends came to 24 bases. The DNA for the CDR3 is TGTGCCAGCAGCCCATCTTGGACAGCCCTCCCTCTAGGCTACACCTTC. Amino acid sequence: CASSPSWTALPLGYTF.

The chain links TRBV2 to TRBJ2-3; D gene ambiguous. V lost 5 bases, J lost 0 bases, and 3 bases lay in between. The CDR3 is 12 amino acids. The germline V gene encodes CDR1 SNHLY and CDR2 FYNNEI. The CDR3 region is CASSSSTDTQYF. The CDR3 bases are TGTGCCAGCAGTTCTAGCACAGATACGCAGTATTTT.

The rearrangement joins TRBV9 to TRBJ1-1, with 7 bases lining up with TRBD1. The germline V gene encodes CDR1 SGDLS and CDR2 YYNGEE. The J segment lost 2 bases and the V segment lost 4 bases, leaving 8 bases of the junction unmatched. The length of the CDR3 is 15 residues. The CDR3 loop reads CASSSGGQPNTEAFF. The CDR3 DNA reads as TGTGCCAGCAGCTCAGGGGGGCAGCCCAACACTGAAGCTTTCTTT.

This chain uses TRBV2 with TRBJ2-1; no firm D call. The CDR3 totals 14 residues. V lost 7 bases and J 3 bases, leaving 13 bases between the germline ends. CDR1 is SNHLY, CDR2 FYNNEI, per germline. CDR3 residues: CASTSVALYNEQFF. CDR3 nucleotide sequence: TGTGCCAGCACGTCAGTGGCCCTCTACAATGAGCAGTTCTTC.

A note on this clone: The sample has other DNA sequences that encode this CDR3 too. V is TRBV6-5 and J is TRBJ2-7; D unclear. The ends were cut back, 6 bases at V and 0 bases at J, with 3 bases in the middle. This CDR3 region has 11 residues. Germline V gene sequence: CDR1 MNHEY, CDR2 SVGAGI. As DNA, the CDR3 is TGTGCCAGCAGCGTCTCCTACGAGCAGTACTTC. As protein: CASSVSYEQYF.

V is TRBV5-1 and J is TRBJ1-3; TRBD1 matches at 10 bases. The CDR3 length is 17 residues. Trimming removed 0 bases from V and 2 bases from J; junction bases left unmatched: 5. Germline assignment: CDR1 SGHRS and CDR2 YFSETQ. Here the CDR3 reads CASSLVGQGVPGNTIYF. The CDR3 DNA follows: TGCGCCAGCAGCTTGGTTGGACAGGGGGTTCCTGGAAACACCATATATTTT.

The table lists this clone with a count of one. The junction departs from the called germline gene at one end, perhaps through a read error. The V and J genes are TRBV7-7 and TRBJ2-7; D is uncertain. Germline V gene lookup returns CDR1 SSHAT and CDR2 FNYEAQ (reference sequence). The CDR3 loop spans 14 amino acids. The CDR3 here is CASSLTVTSYEQYF. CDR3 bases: TGTGCTAGCAGCTTGACGGTAACCTCCTACGAGCAGTACTTC. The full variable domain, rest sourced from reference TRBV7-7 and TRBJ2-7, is GAGVSQSPRYKVTKRGQDVTLRCDPISSHATLYWYQQALGQGPEFLTYFNYEAQPDKSGLPSDRFSAERPEGSISTLTIQRTEQRDSAMYRCASSLTVTSYEQYFGPGTRLTVT.

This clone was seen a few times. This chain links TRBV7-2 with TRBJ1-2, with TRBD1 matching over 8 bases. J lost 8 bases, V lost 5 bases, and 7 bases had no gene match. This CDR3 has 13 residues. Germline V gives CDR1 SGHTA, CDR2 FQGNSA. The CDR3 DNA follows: TGTGCCAGCAGCCCACGGACAGGGCCCGGCTACACCTTC. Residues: CASSPRTGPGYTF. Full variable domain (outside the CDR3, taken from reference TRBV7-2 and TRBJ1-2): GAGVSQSPSNKVTEKGKDVELRCDPISGHTALYWYRQSLGQGLEFLIYFQGNSAPDKSGLPSDRFSAERTGGSVSTLTIQRTQQEDSAVYLCASSPRTGPGYTFGSGTRLTVV.

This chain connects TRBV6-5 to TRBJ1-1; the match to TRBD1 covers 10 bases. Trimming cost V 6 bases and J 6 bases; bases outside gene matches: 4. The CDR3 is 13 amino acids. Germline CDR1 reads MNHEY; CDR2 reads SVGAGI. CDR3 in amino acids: CASSRGTGAEAFF. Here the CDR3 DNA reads TGTGCCAGCAGCAGAGGGACAGGGGCTGAAGCTTTCTTT.

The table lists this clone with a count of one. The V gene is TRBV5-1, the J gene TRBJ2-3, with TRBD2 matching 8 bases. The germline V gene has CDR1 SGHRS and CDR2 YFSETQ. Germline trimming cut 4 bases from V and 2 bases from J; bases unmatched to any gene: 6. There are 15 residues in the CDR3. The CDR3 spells CASSPSGRYTDTQYF. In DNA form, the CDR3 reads TGCGCCAGCAGCCCTAGCGGGCGATACACAGATACGCAGTATTTT.

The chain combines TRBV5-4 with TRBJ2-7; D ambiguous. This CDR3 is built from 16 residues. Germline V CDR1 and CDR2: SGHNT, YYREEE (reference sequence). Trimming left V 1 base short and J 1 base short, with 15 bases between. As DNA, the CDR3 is TGTGCCAGCAGCTTGTTTCCGACGGCCCCATCCTACGAGCAGTACTTC. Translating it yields CASSLFPTAPSYEQYF.

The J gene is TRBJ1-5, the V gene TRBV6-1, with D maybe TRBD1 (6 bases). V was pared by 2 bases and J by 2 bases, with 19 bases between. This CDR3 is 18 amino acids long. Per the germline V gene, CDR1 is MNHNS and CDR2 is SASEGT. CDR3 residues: CASSEIQPSAGGNQPQHF. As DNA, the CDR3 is TGTGCCAGCAGTGAAATCCAGCCCAGTGCAGGGGGCAATCAGCCCCAGCATTTT.

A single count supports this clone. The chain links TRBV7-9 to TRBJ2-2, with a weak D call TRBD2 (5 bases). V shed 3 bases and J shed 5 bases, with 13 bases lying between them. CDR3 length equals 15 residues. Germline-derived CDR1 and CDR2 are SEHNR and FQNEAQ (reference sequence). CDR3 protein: CASSLGWRLTGELFF. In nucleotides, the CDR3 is TGTGCCAGCAGCTTGGGGTGGAGGCTTACCGGGGAGCTGTTTTTT. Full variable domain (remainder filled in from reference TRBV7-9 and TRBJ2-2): DTGVSQNPRHKITKRGQNVTFRCDPISEHNRLYWYRQTLGQGPEFLTYFQNEAQLEKSRLLSDRFSAERPKGSFSTLEIQRTEQGDSAMYLCASSLGWRLTGELFFGEGSRLTVL.

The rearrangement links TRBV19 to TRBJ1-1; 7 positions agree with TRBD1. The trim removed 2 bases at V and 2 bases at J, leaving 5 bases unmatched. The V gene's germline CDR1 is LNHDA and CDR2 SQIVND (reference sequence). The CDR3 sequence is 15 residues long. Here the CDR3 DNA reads TGTGCCAGTAGTATAAGGGACAGCCGAAACACTGAAGCTTTCTTT. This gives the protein CASSIRDSRNTEAFF.

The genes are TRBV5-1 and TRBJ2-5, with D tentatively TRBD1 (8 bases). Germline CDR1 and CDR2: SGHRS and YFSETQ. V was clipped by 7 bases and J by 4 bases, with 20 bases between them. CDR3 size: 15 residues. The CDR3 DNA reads TGCGCCAGCGTTCCTACAGGGGGGGATCGAGAGACCCAGTACTTC. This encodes CASVPTGGDRETQYF.

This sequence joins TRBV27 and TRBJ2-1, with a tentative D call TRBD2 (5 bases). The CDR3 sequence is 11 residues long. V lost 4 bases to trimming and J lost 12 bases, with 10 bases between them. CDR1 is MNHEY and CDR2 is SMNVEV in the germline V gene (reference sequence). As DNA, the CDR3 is TGTGCCAGCAGTTCCGGACTGCTGCAGTTCTTC. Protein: CASSSGLLQFF.

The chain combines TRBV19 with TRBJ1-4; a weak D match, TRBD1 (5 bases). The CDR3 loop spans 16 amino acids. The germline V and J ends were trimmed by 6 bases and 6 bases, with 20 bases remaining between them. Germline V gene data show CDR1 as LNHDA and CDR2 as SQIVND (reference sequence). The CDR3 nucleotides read TGTGCCAGTAGCATGTCGGGGATGGGACGAGATGAAAAACTGTTTTTT. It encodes CASSMSGMGRDEKLFF.

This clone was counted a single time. The CDR3 protein is CASSPRQANTEAFF. The CDR3, as DNA: TGTGCCAGCAGCCCGCGACAGGCTAACACTGAAGCTTTCTTT. The rearrangement joins TRBV5-5 to TRBJ1-1; the D gene is possibly TRBD1 (6 bases). Per the germline V gene, CDR1 is SGHKS and CDR2 is YYEKEE (reference sequence). V was clipped by 4 bases and J by 2 bases, with 12 bases between them. This CDR3 has 14 residues.

As DNA, the CDR3 is TGTGCCAGCAGTTTACAGGGGAGCGGGGAGCTGTTTTTT. This translates into CASSLQGSGELFF. The V call is TRBV7-6, the J call TRBJ2-2, with TRBD1 matching over 7 bases. V was clipped by 6 bases and J by 7 bases; unmatched bases: 5. The CDR3 contains 13 residues. CDR1 is SGHVS and CDR2 is FNYEAQ in the germline V gene.

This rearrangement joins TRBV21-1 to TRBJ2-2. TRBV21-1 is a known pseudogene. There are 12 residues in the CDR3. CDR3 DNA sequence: TGTGCCAGCAGCAACAACACCGGGGAGCTGTTTTTT. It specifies CASSNNTGELFF.

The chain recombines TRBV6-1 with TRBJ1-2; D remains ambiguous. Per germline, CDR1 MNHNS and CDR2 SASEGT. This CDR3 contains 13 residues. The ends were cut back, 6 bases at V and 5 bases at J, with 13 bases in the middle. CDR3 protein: CASSSGSLYGYTF. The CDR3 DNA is TGTGCCAGCAGCTCGGGATCGCTTTATGGCTACACCTTC.

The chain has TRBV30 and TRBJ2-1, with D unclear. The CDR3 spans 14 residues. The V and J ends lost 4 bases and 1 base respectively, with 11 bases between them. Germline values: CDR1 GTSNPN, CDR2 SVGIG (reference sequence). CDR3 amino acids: CAWTEGISYNEQFF. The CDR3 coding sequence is TGTGCCTGGACCGAAGGAATATCCTACAATGAGCAGTTCTTC.

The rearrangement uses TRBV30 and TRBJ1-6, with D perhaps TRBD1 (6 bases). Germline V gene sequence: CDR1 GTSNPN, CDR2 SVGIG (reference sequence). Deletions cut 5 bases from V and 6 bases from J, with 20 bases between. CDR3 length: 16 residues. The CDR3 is CAWGTPRTAINSPLHF. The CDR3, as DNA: TGTGCCTGGGGTACCCCCCGGACAGCCATTAATTCACCCCTCCACTTT.

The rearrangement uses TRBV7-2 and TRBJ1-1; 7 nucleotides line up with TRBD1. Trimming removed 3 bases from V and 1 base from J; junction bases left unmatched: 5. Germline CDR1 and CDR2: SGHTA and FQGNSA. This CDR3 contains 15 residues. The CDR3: CASSFTGTANTEAFF. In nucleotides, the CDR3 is TGTGCCAGCAGCTTTACCGGGACAGCGAACACTGAAGCTTTCTTT.

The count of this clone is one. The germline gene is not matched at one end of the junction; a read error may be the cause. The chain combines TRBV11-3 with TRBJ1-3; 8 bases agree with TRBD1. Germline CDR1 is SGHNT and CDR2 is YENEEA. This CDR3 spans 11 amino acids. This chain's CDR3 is CASSFPGTGPF. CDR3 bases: TGTGCCAGCAGCTTCCCCGGGACAGGCCCTTTT.